This T cell receptor beta chain was obtained from a study of memory CD4+ T cells and cytomegalovirus serostatus. The sort gate was single viable CD3+CD4+CD8-CD45RO+ cells for memory CD4+ T cells. Measured with immunoSEQ multiplex PCR; TCRdb has only the in-frame clones, and not every one. The sample has around 60,000 clones, 82% seen once. CDR1 is SNHLY and CDR2 is FYNNEI in the germline V gene. There are 16 residues in the CDR3. This clonotype was obtained from an adult in good health and CMV-seronegative. Some clones in this sample may be carry-over from other donors' samples. The rearrangement uses TRBV2 and TRBJ2-5; 7 positions agree with TRBD2. The end of the DNA aligns better with TRBJ2-7, so the J call may be wrong. The sequenced material came from memory CD4+ T cells from blood. This CDR3 is CASSERRRDYSYEQYF. The CDR3 DNA is TGTGCCAGCAGTGAACGGAGGCGGGACTACTCCTACGAGCAGTACTTC.